This TCR beta chain derives from a study of T cells in Graves' hyperthyroidism and ophthalmopathy. The overall study: The blood sample was taken at first diagnosis, before treatment began. General study findings and limits: Most clonotypes that expanded in the thyroid above 0.001 also showed up in blood.

Details on this clonotype: Its specificity is unknown.

Each person with ophthalmopathy scored at least 3 on the Clinical Activity Score, reached NOSPECS grade 4 or higher, and had been ill under 3 months. Patients showing uncontrolled infection, other autoimmune disease, pregnancy or lactation were ineligible. The investigators amplified TCR beta CDR3 regions from RNA transcripts. The TCR CDR3 first-round RT-PCR relied on the HTBI primer set. TCRdb reanalysed the multiplex PCR reads using MiXCR and keeps one entry per CDR3 protein. The data hold hundreds of thousands of distinct CDR3 sequences, with roughly 24% observed a single time. The V and J ends lost 5 bases and 2 bases respectively, with 10 bases between them. This CDR3 has 13 residues. The germline CDR1 and CDR2 sequences are SEHNR and FQNEAQ (reference sequence).

Sequencing input: blood. This sequence joins TRBV7-9 and TRBJ2-7; D ambiguous. The sequence derives from a woman in her 30s with Graves' ophthalmopathy. CDR3 protein: CASSPYPTYEQYF. The CDR3 DNA reads as TGTGCCAGCAGCCCTTACCCTACCTACGAGCAGTACTTC.